These T cell receptor beta chains were read from a single sample in a study of T cell responses to AZD1222 COVID-19 vaccine. Sequenced by immunoSEQ multiplex PCR; TCRdb stores in-frame clones only, minus some. In the table there are 180,000 or so clones, 70% to 90% of which are singletons. The sequences come from peripheral blood, collected on day 0 of AZD1222 vaccination. The receptors were gathered from an adult in good health. CDR3s include the opening cysteine and the closing phenylalanine or tryptophan. The order of the fields is J gene, V gene, CDR3 length, D gene, clone size, CDR3 DNA, CDR3 protein. D genes are given only for firm matches. Clone size is not always given. Where it is, it says once, few, many or a class for expanded clones.

>TRBJ2-3|TRBV12-5|20|TRBD1|-
TGTGCTAGTGGTTTGGCCCCAAAGCCCGTTGGACAGGGATGGACAGATACGCAGTATTTT
CASGLAPKPVGQGWTDTQYF
>TRBJ2-4|TRBV3-1/TRBV3-2|17|TRBD2|-
TGTGCCAGCAGCCAAGTAGCAGCGGGGGGGACCAAAAACATTCAGTACTTC
CASSQVAAGGTKNIQYF
>TRBJ1-5|TRBV29-1|14|-|-
TGCAGCGTCTCGACACCGGAGGGGCTTCAGCCCCAGCATTTT
CSVSTPEGLQPQHF
>TRBJ2-1|TRBV7-3|15|-|-
TGTGCCAGCAGCTTAGCTAGAGGGCCCTACAATGAGCAGTTCTTC
CASSLARGPYNEQFF
>TRBJ1-2|TRBV19|12|-|-
TGTGCCAGTAGCGGTGAGAACTATGGCTACACCTTC
CASSGENYGYTF
>TRBJ1-2|TRBV10-3|14|TRBD1|-
TGTGCCATCAGTGATGGGACAGCTTACTATGGCTACACCTTC
CAISDGTAYYGYTF
>TRBJ2-7|TRBV6-5|14|-|-
TGTGCCAGCAGGCGGGACAGACTTTGGGGGGAGCAGTACTTC
CASRRDRLWGEQYF
>TRBJ2-7|TRBV14|14|TRBD2|-
TGTGCCAGCAGCTTCGGGGGGAGCTCCTACGAGCAGTACTTC
CASSFGGSSYEQYF
>TRBJ1-2|TRBV4-3|15|TRBD1|once
TGCGCCAGCAGCCGCGGGAGACAGGGTGGCTATGGCTACACCTTC
CASSRGRQGGYGYTF
>TRBJ2-1|TRBV2|14|-|-
TGTGCCAGCAGTGAAATGGGGAGAGGGGGTGAGCAGTTCTTC
CASSEMGRGGEQFF
>TRBJ2-5|TRBV29-1|12|-|-
TGCAGCGTCGACAGTGTAAGGGAGACCCAGTACTTC
CSVDSVRETQYF
>TRBJ1-2|TRBV2|17|-|-
TGTGCCAGCAGTGAGGATCCCGGGACACTTCTAGACTATGGCTACACCTTC
CASSEDPGTLLDYGYTF
>TRBJ1-4|TRBV7-6|15|TRBD1|-
TGTGCCAGCAGCCCCACCTACAGGGGGGGTGAAAAACTGTTTTTT
CASSPTYRGGEKLFF
>TRBJ1-5|TRBV11-1|13|-|-
TGTGCCAGCAGCCAGGACGGAAATCAGCCCCAGCATTTT
CASSQDGNQPQHF
>TRBJ1-4|TRBV7-2|13|-|few
TGTGCCAGCAGCTTAAGTCGTCGGGAAAAACTGTTTTTT
CASSLSRREKLFF
>TRBJ1-6|TRBV9|15|-|-
TGTGCCAGCAGCGTAGAAAACTGCTGTAATTCACCCCTCCACTTT
CASSVENCCNSPLHF
>TRBJ2-5|TRBV7-9|13|-|-
TGTGCCAGCAGCCCACCGGCCGGGGAGACCCAGTACTTC
CASSPPAGETQYF
>TRBJ1-6|TRBV2|14|TRBD1|-
TGTGCCAGCAGGAAGGGACAGGAAGGTTCACCCCTCCACTTT
CASRKGQEGSPLHF
>TRBJ1-3|TRBV5-4|15|-|-
TGTGCCAGCAGCGTGGGACAACCCTCTGGAAACACCATATATTTT
CASSVGQPSGNTIYF
>TRBJ2-7|TRBV28|11|-|once
TGTGCCAGCAGCCGCCCCTACGAGCAGTACTTC
CASSRPYEQYF
>TRBJ1-2|TRBV7-2|14|TRBD1|-
TGTGCCAGCAGCCAACAGGGGCCAATCTATGGCTACACCTTC
CASSQQGPIYGYTF
>TRBJ2-3|TRBV28|15|TRBD1|-
TGTGCCAGCAGTTCTGGGGGACAGGGAACAGATACGCAGTATTTT
CASSSGGQGTDTQYF
>TRBJ2-7|TRBV9|14|TRBD1|-
TGTGCCAGCAGTTCTAGCCAGGGGGCAGGGGAGCAGTACTTC
CASSSSQGAGEQYF
>TRBJ2-1|TRBV7-2|15|TRBD2|-
TGTGCCAGCAGCCCCGGCCTAGCGGGGGGCTATGAGCAGTTCTTC
CASSPGLAGGYEQFF
>TRBJ1-5|TRBV7-8|13|-|-
TGTGCCAGCAGCCCCGACGGTAATCAGCCCCAGCATTTT
CASSPDGNQPQHF
>TRBJ2-1|TRBV6-5|13|-|few
TGTGCCAGCAGGGTACCCGGGTACAATGAGCAGTTCTTC
CASRVPGYNEQFF
>TRBJ1-4|TRBV19|15|-|-
TGTGCCAGTAGTATAGATGGCCGGGGAAACGAAAAACTGTTTTTT
CASSIDGRGNEKLFF
>TRBJ2-2|TRBV5-5|14|-|-
TGTGCCAGCAGCTCACAGAGACTCACCGGGGAGCTGTTTTTT
CASSSQRLTGELFF
>TRBJ2-7|TRBV6-2/TRBV6-3|21|-|-
TGTGCCAGCAGTTACCCGAACCCCAGGGACTCCGGGCCAAGGGGTGACTACGAGCAGTACTTC
CASSYPNPRDSGPRGDYEQYF
>TRBJ1-5|TRBV19|14|TRBD1|-
TGTGCCAGTAGTAACCCCCGGACAGGGAGGGCCCAGCATTTT
CASSNPRTGRAQHF
>TRBJ2-6|TRBV2|16|-|-
TGTGCCAGCAGTAAGAAAGGGGGCTCTGGGGCCAACGTCCTGACTTTC
CASSKKGGSGANVLTF
>TRBJ1-6|TRBV6-1|14|TRBD1|-
TGTGCCAGCAGTGAGGACAGGGTTCATTCACCCCTCCACTTT
CASSEDRVHSPLHF
>TRBJ2-7|TRBV6-5|14|-|-
TGTGCCAGCACCCGGGACATGGGCTCCTACGAGCAGTACTTC
CASTRDMGSYEQYF
>TRBJ2-7|TRBV18|17|-|-
TGTGCCAGCTCAGCAGGGGCCGGCGCGGGATTTTCCTACGAGCAGTACTTC
CASSAGAGAGFSYEQYF
>TRBJ1-1|TRBV7-8|13|-|-
TGTGCCAGCAGCTCAGGCCCGAACACTGAAGCTTTCTTT
CASSSGPNTEAFF
>TRBJ2-7|TRBV7-9|15|-|-
TGTGCCAGCACCCCTCCCGCTGCTGGCATGGGCGAGCAGTACTTC
CASTPPAAGMGEQYF
>TRBJ2-1|TRBV5-4|16|TRBD2|few
TGTGCCAGCAGCCCGCCGGCGGGGGGCCAATACAATGAGCAGTTCTTC
CASSPPAGGQYNEQFF
>TRBJ1-6|TRBV27|10|-|-
TGTGCCAGCAGTTTTCCACCCCTCCACTTT
CASSFPPLHF
>TRBJ1-1|TRBV3-1/TRBV3-2|13|-|medium-sized
TGTGCCAGCAGCCGAGGGGGTCAGGATGAAGCTTTCTTT
CASSRGGQDEAFF
>TRBJ1-2|TRBV2|17|-|-
TGTGCCAGCAGTGAAGCGCTTAGGGACGGATGGTTCTATGGCTACACCTTC
CASSEALRDGWFYGYTF
>TRBJ2-7|TRBV7-9|14|TRBD2|-
TGTGCCAGCAGCCGCCGGGACTATCCCTACGAGCAGTACTTC
CASSRRDYPYEQYF
>TRBJ2-2|TRBV6-5|16|-|-
TGTGCCAGCAGTTACTTCGACGTCCAGAACACCGGGGAGCTGTTTTTT
CASSYFDVQNTGELFF